The present T cell receptor (beta chain) was sequenced within a study of T-cell reconstitution after alpha-beta-depleted transplantation in children. The library targeted TCRbeta and was prepared with unique molecular identifiers. One entry per CDR3 protein, called by TCRdb with MiXCR from the PCR reads. The table lists roughly 32,000 distinct CDR3 sequences, around 6% of them singletons. Points from the study as a whole: After transplant, at about two months, alpha-beta T cells were reportedly derived from several hundred expanded graft clones.

Trimming at V came to 2 bases and at J to 1 base, leaving 5 bases not matched to a gene. This CDR3 contains 15 residues. Germline CDR1 is DFQATT and CDR2 is SNEGSKA (reference sequence). This clonotype was seen repeatedly, ten times or more. As yet, its antigen is unknown. The chain uses TRBV20-1 and TRBJ2-7; 10 nucleotides align to TRBD2. The source is a child in the first two years of life who had a stem cell transplant for acute myeloid leukemia, so the T cells may come from the graft donor. Sequences were derived from peripheral blood, sampled 60 days after TCRalphabeta/CD19-depleted stem cell transplant. As DNA, the CDR3 is TGCAGTGCTAGAACTAGCGGGGCGATGTCCTACGAGCAGTACTTC. Translation gives CSARTSGAMSYEQYF.